This is a list of T cell receptor beta chains from one sample in a study of T cell responses to AZD1222 COVID-19 vaccine. This table comes from immunoSEQ multiplex PCR, and its TCRdb copy is limited to in-frame clones, with some not included. Of around 130,000 clones listed, about 89% are singletons. The material sequenced was peripheral blood, taken 28 days after the second dose of the MenACWY control vaccine. These receptors all stem from an adult who received the MenACWY meningococcal vaccine as a control. The CDR3 runs from the conserved cysteine through the conserved F or W. Each record gives: V gene, clone size, J gene, D gene, CDR3 protein, CDR3 DNA. D genes are given only for firm matches. Clone size is given for some rows only: seen once, a few or many times, or a class if the clone is expanded.

>TRBV18|-|TRBJ1-6|TRBD1
CASSPEQGNSPLHF
TGTGCCAGCTCACCTGAACAGGGGAATTCACCCCTCCACTTT
>TRBV10-3|-|TRBJ1-5|-
CAISESGQPQHF
TGTGCCATCAGTGAGAGCGGGCAGCCCCAGCATTTT
>TRBV28|-|TRBJ2-5|-
CASSLFRGTQTQYF
TGTGCCAGCAGTTTGTTTCGAGGGACTCAGACCCAGTACTTC
>TRBV6-5|-|TRBJ1-2|TRBD1
CASNPVTGGGNGYTF
TGTGCCAGCAACCCCGTGACAGGGGGCGGAAATGGCTACACCTTC
>TRBV12-3/TRBV12-4|-|TRBJ1-5|-
CASSLGGQQPQHF
TGTGCCAGCAGTTTAGGAGGACAGCAGCCCCAGCATTTT
>TRBV9|-|TRBJ1-5|-
CASSVGGDSNQPQHF
TGTGCCAGCAGCGTAGGGGGGGATAGCAATCAGCCCCAGCATTTT
>TRBV5-1|many|TRBJ1-1|TRBD1
CASQGAGNTEAFF
TGCGCCAGTCAGGGGGCAGGGAACACTGAAGCTTTCTTT
>TRBV19|-|TRBJ1-1|-
CASSLRTANTEAFF
TGTGCCAGTAGTTTAAGGACAGCCAACACTGAAGCTTTCTTT
>TRBV11-1|-|TRBJ2-1|-
CASSLGLADNEQFF
TGTGCCAGCAGCTTAGGATTAGCGGACAATGAGCAGTTCTTC
>TRBV6-6|-|TRBJ2-3|-
CASSYPRQVGTDTQYF
TGTGCCAGCAGTTACCCCCGACAGGTGGGCACAGATACGCAGTATTTT
>TRBV10-3|-|TRBJ2-7|-
CAISEGLSYEQYF
TGTGCCATCAGTGAGGGGTTATCCTACGAGCAGTACTTC
>TRBV15|-|TRBJ1-4|-
CATSRGTEGLGANEKLFF
TGTGCCACCAGCAGAGGGACAGAAGGACTCGGAGCTAATGAAAAACTGTTTTTT
>TRBV25-1|-|TRBJ2-5|-
CASSEYRGQETQYF
TGTGCCAGCAGTGAATACAGGGGACAAGAGACCCAGTACTTC
>TRBV6-5|-|TRBJ1-6|-
CASSSKANNSPLHF
TGTGCCAGCAGTTCGAAGGCCAATAATTCACCCCTCCACTTT
>TRBV5-8|-|TRBJ1-4|-
CASRTNEKLFF
TGTGCCAGCAGAACGAATGAAAAACTGTTTTTT
>TRBV5-6|once|TRBJ2-6|-
CASSLRRSGANVLTF
TGTGCCAGCAGCTTGAGGCGCTCTGGGGCCAACGTCCTGACTTTC
>TRBV24-1|once|TRBJ2-5|TRBD1
CATSGETGGETQYF
TGTGCCACCAGTGGGGAGACAGGGGGCGAGACCCAGTACTTC
>TRBV5-1|-|TRBJ2-2|-
CASRTDANTGELFF
TGCGCCAGCAGGACGGACGCGAACACCGGGGAGCTGTTTTTT
>TRBV9|-|TRBJ2-3|TRBD1
CASSAQQGATVADTQYF
TGTGCCAGCAGCGCCCAACAGGGGGCGACCGTCGCAGATACGCAGTATTTT
>TRBV7-9|-|TRBJ1-2|-
CASSLLGADYGYTF
TGTGCCAGCAGCTTATTAGGGGCGGACTATGGCTACACCTTC
>TRBV6-6|once|TRBJ1-6|TRBD1
CASSPGQGSPLHF
TGTGCCAGCAGTCCGGGACAGGGTTCACCCCTCCACTTT
>TRBV7-8|-|TRBJ1-4|-
CASSLGRGRGEKLFF
TGTGCCAGCAGCTTAGGGCGGGGCAGGGGTGAAAAACTGTTTTTT
>TRBV24-1|-|TRBJ2-2|TRBD2
CATSGLAGGAGELFF
TGTGCCACCAGTGGACTAGCGGGGGGCGCCGGGGAGCTGTTTTTT
>TRBV28|-|TRBJ1-5|-
CASNDRSGRRNQPQHF
TGTGCCAGCAATGACAGGTCTGGCAGACGGAATCAGCCCCAGCATTTT
>TRBV28|-|TRBJ1-4|-
CASSSAYNEKLFF
TGTGCCAGCAGTTCGGCTTACAATGAAAAACTGTTTTTT
>TRBV28|-|TRBJ2-7|TRBD1
CASSPRDRVPYEQYF
TGTGCCAGCAGCCCACGGGACAGGGTCCCCTACGAGCAGTACTTC
>TRBV5-6|-|TRBJ1-4|-
CASSWGAQQSFVNEKLFF
TGTGCCAGCAGCTGGGGGGCCCAACAGAGTTTCGTCAATGAAAAACTGTTTTTT
>TRBV5-4|-|TRBJ1-1|-
CASSLGGALGNTEAFF
TGTGCCAGCAGCTTGGGCGGAGCATTAGGGAACACTGAAGCTTTCTTT
>TRBV7-6|-|TRBJ2-7|-
CASSPRTFGSSDEQYF
TGTGCCAGCAGCCCACGAACGTTCGGGAGTTCCGACGAGCAGTACTTC
>TRBV14|-|TRBJ1-1|TRBD1
CASSQAGTGGAGGAFF
TGTGCCAGCAGCCAAGCTGGGACAGGGGGCGCGGGGGGAGCTTTCTTT
>TRBV18|-|TRBJ2-1|TRBD2
CASSPPGGGAYNEQFF
TGTGCCAGCTCACCCCCGGGAGGGGGTGCCTACAATGAGCAGTTCTTC
>TRBV19|-|TRBJ2-5|TRBD1
CASSIGQGIETQYF
TGTGCCAGTAGTATCGGACAGGGGATAGAGACCCAGTACTTC
>TRBV7-3|-|TRBJ2-3|-
CASSLNVGESTDTQYF
TGTGCCAGCAGCTTAAATGTCGGGGAAAGCACAGATACGCAGTATTTT
>TRBV7-3|-|TRBJ1-2|TRBD1
CASSPRQGDYGYTF
TGTGCCAGCAGCCCACGGCAGGGGGACTATGGCTACACCTTC
>TRBV7-9|-|TRBJ2-7|-
CASSPPVGEQYF
TGTGCCAGCAGCCCCCCGGTCGGCGAGCAGTACTTC
>TRBV3-1/TRBV3-2|-|TRBJ2-3|-
CASSQTTDTQYF
TGTGCCAGCAGCCAGACCACAGATACGCAGTATTTT
>TRBV7-2|-|TRBJ2-1|-
CASTISGQSGNEQFF
TGTGCCAGCACCATCTCGGGGCAGTCAGGCAATGAGCAGTTCTTC
>TRBV7-8|once|TRBJ2-5|TRBD2
CASSRDRLAGALETQYF
TGTGCCAGCAGCCGAGATCGGCTAGCGGGCGCCTTAGAGACCCAGTACTTC
>TRBV27|-|TRBJ2-3|-
CASSLLGRVTDTQYF
TGTGCCAGCAGTTTATTGGGCAGGGTCACAGATACGCAGTATTTT
>TRBV24-1|-|TRBJ2-1|TRBD2
CATSAPGGDNEQFF
TGTGCCACCAGTGCCCCGGGGGGGGACAATGAGCAGTTCTTC